Below are 10 T cell receptor beta chains sequenced from a single sample in a study of blood T cell repertoires in COVID-19. Measured with immunoSEQ multiplex PCR; TCRdb has only the in-frame clones, and not every one. Among 90,000 to 100,000 clones listed, more than 60% were seen once. Sequenced sample: peripheral blood. The receptors were gathered from a man in his 70s with acute or convalescent COVID-19.

The chain links TRBV11-2 to TRBJ1-4; a weak D match, TRBD1 (5 bases). The germline CDR1 and CDR2 sequences are SGHAT and FQNNGV. The CDR3 contains 18 residues. V was pared by 1 base and J by 4 bases, with 19 bases between. CDR3 region: CASSLGPPTWGLNEKLFF. The CDR3 nucleotides read TGTGCCAGCAGCTTAGGGCCTCCCACGTGGGGACTTAATGAAAAACTGTTTTTT. The variable domain in full, with the rest retrieved from reference TRBV11-2 and TRBJ1-4, is EAGVAQSPRYKIIEKRQSVAFWCNPISGHATLYWYQQILGQGPKLLIQFQNNGVVDDSQLPKDRFSAERLKGVDSTLKIQPAKLEDSAVYLCASSLGPPTWGLNEKLFFGSGTQLSVL.

The gene calls are TRBV2 and TRBJ2-3, with D possibly matching TRBD1 (6 bases). The ends were cut back, 6 bases at V and 2 bases at J, with 12 bases in the middle. The CDR3 is 14 amino acids. The germline V gene encodes CDR1 SNHLY and CDR2 FYNNEI. The CDR3 sequence is CASRIQGDTDTQYF. The CDR3 bases are TGTGCCAGCAGGATACAGGGAGACACAGATACGCAGTATTTT.

The chain joins TRBV5-1 to TRBJ2-4; D perhaps matches TRBD2 (6 bases). V lost 3 bases and J lost 6, with 16 bases in between. The CDR3 runs to 15 residues. Germline V gene lookup returns CDR1 SGHRS and CDR2 YFSETQ. Here the CDR3 reads CASSSGTDGRNIQYF. CDR3 bases: TGCGCCAGCAGCTCCGGGACCGACGGGAGAAACATTCAGTACTTC.

The chain is built from TRBV2 and TRBJ1-2; 9 bases are shared with TRBD1. This CDR3 contains 14 residues. Germline values: CDR1 SNHLY, CDR2 FYNNEI. The junction had 4 bases not matched to a gene; V was cut back by 5 bases and J by 3 bases. In nucleotides, the CDR3 is TGTGCCAGCAGTACCGGGACAGGGTACTATGGCTACACCTTC. Translation gives CASSTGTGYYGYTF.

Only a few counts were recorded for this clone. The genes are TRBV5-4 and TRBJ2-5; 9 nucleotides agree with TRBD2. The CDR3 extends over 13 amino acids. Germline CDR1 and CDR2: SGHNT and YYREEE (reference sequence). The junction had 2 bases not matched to a gene; V was cut back by 7 bases and J by 1 base. CDR3 in amino acids: CASRREGQETQYF. CDR3 DNA: TGTGCCAGCCGGCGGGAGGGCCAAGAGACCCAGTACTTC.

The chain is built from TRBV4-2 and TRBJ1-1; TRBD1 agrees at 7 bases. The V and J ends lost 2 bases and 5 bases, in that order; junction bases with no gene match: 5. The CDR3 covers 14 residues. Per germline, CDR1 LGHNA and CDR2 YNFKEQ. In DNA, the CDR3 is TGTGCCAGCAGCCAAACGGACAGGTGGACTGAAGCTTTCTTT. Translating gives CASSQTDRWTEAFF.

This clone was observed a handful of times. The rearrangement joins TRBV2 to TRBJ2-7; the match to TRBD2 covers 7 bases. The CDR3 has 14 amino acids. Trimming removed 2 bases from V and 3 bases from J; junction bases left unmatched: 4. Germline loops: CDR1 SNHLY, CDR2 FYNNEI. The CDR3 loop reads CASSEQGGDYEQYF. As DNA, the CDR3 is TGTGCCAGCAGTGAACAGGGAGGGGACTACGAGCAGTACTTC.

J is TRBJ2-4 and V is TRBV5-1; D uncertain. Germline values: CDR1 SGHRS, CDR2 YFSETQ. The ends were cut back, 4 bases at V and 3 bases at J, with 14 bases in the middle. This CDR3 comprises 15 residues. The CDR3 loop reads CASSLEALGKNIQYF. Written as DNA, the CDR3 is TGCGCCAGCAGCCTCGAGGCCTTAGGCAAAAACATTCAGTACTTC.

The chain uses TRBV25-1 and TRBJ1-5; D call uncertain. Looked up from germline, CDR1 is MGHDK and CDR2 is SYGVNS. This CDR3 contains 13 residues. V shed 4 bases and J shed 2 bases, with 6 bases lying between them. CDR3 in amino acids: CASSARGNQPQHF. For the CDR3, the DNA is TGTGCCAGCAGTGCCCGTGGCAATCAGCCCCAGCATTTT.

The V call is TRBV4-2, the J call TRBJ2-5, with D tentatively TRBD1 (6 bases). The CDR3 covers 14 residues. V lost 4 bases to trimming and J lost 5 bases, with 14 bases between them. CDR1 is LGHNA, CDR2 YNFKEQ, per germline. The CDR3 here is CASSLFDRSETQYF. The CDR3 coding sequence is TGTGCCAGCAGCCTTTTCGACAGGTCCGAGACCCAGTACTTC.